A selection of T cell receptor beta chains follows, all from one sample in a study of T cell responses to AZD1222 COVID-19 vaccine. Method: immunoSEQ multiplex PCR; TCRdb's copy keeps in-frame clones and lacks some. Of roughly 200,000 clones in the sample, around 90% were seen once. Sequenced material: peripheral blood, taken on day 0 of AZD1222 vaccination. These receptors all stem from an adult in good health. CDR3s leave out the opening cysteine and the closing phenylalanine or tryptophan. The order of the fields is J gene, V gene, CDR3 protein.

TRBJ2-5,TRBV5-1,ASSSAGTGGQETQY
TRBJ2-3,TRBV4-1,ASSQRAGTGADTQY
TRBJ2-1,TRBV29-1,SVGSADNEQF
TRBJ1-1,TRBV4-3,ASRYTGQVSNTEAF
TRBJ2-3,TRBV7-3,ASSYGPSESTDTQY
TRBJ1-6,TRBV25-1,ASTPSEDRPSSPLH
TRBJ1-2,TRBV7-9,ASSTRDRGIYGYT
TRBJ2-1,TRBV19,ASSIDPGTYNEQF
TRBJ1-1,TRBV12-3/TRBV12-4,ASSLTANTEAF
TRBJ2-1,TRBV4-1,ASSQDRGDPYNEQF
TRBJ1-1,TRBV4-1,ASSQESRNTEAF
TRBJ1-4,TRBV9,ASSVRGGSEKLF
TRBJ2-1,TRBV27,ASRKLDRGNEQF
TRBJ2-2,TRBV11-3,ASSWLGGTGELF
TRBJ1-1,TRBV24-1,ATWRGWNTEAF
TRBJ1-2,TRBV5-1,ASTRDGVPNYGYT
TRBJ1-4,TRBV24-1,ATRRRTGAISNEKLF
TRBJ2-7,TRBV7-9,ASAGTGLSYEQY
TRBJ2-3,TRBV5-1,ASSQSRSADTQY
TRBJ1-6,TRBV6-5,ASSSGTGVSPLH
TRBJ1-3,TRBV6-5,ASSYSRAAGNTIY
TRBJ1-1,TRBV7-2,ASSWGALGTEAF
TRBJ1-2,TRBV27,ASSSPRVDYGYT
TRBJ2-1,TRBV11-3,ASSHRLAGGLSYNEQF
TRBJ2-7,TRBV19,ASSMWGNSYEQY
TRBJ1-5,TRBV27,ASSSAGRDQPQH
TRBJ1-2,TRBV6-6,ASQDGGLYGYT
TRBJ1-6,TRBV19,ASSIGTAGNSPLH
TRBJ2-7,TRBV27,ATRLAGGYEQY
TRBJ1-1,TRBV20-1,SSGDGDF
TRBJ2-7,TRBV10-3,AISGGGRGRDEQY
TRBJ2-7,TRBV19,ASSPLRDSYEQY
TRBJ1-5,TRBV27,ASSLVRDNQPQH
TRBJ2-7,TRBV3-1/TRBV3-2,ASSPGDGPYEQY
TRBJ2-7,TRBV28,ASSLSGTGIDEQY
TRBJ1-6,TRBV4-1,ASSHLQKPNSPLH
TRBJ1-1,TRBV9,ASSVVRGLDSEAF
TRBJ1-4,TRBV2,ASSEDRVATNEKLF
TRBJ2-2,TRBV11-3,ASSPSRGGATAGELF